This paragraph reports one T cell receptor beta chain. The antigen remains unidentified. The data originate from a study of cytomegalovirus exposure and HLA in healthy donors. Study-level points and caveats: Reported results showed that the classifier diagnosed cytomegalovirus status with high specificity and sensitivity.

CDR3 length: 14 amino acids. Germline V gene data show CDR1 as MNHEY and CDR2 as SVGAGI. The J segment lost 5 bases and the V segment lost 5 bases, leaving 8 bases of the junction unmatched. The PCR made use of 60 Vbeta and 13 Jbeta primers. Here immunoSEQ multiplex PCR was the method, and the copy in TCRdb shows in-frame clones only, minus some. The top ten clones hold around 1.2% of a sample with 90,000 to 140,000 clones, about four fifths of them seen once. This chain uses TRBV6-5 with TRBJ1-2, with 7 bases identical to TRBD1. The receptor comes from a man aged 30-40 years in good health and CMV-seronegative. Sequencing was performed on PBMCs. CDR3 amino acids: CASSPGQTGYGYTF. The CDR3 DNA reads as TGTGCCAGCAGTCCGGGACAGACAGGGTATGGCTACACCTTC.